This entry lists 28 T cell receptor beta chains sequenced from one sample in a study of OX40 agonist ivuxolimab in advanced cancers. Data came from immunoSEQ multiplex PCR; TCRdb stores just in-frame clones and leaves some out. The profile covers tens of thousands of clones, with approximately 90% appearing a single time and around 2.3% taken by the ten largest. The material sequenced was CD4+ or CD8+ T cells sorted from blood, taken in a trial of the OX40 agonist ivuxolimab. All receptors come from an adult with an advanced solid tumor such as melanoma, head and neck, liver or kidney cancer.

The DNA for the CDR3 is TGTGCCAGCAGCCCCCTGGGAGGCGGGGGTGACAATGAGCAGTTCTTC. Encoded protein: CASSPLGGGGDNEQFF. V usage is TRBV5-6 and J usage is TRBJ2-1; TRBD2 matches at 7 bases. V lost 4 bases and J lost 5; bases outside the gene matches: 12. CDR1 and CDR2 from the germline V gene are SGHDT and YYEEEE. There are 16 residues in the CDR3.

This clone was detected a few times. The gene calls are TRBV11-3 and TRBJ2-1; D perhaps matches TRBD2 (5 bases). The CDR3 length is 15 residues. Germline loops: CDR1 SGHNT, CDR2 YENEEA. V was cut by 1 base and J by 13 bases, with 20 bases left in between. The CDR3 DNA sequence: TGTGCCAGCAGCTTAGGAATAGTAGGAAGCGGAAACCAGTTCTTC. It yields the protein CASSLGIVGSGNQFF.

Comment on this clone: Other DNA sequences of this sample code for an identical CDR3. The gene calls are TRBV18 and TRBJ2-5, with 8 nucleotides matching TRBD2. Germline V CDR1 and CDR2: KGHSH, LQKENI. This CDR3 is built from 14 residues. V was clipped by 3 bases and J by 5 bases; unmatched bases: 5. CDR3 region: CASSPGLAYETQYF. The CDR3 DNA sequence: TGTGCCAGCTCACCCGGACTAGCATACGAGACCCAGTACTTC.

The gene calls are TRBV10-3 and TRBJ1-6; 10 bases agree with TRBD1. The CDR3 has 13 residues. V lost 5 bases, J lost 10 bases, and 2 bases stayed unmatched. Germline V gene lookup returns CDR1 ENHRY and CDR2 SYGVKD. The CDR3: CAISRDRGSPLHF. For the CDR3, the DNA is TGTGCCATCAGTCGGGACAGGGGCTCACCCCTCCACTTT.

The chain's CDR3 is CAISPLTDTGELFF. In DNA, the CDR3 is TGTGCCATCAGCCCCCTGACAGACACCGGGGAGCTGTTTTTT. The chain links TRBV10-3 to TRBJ2-2, with D possibly TRBD1 on 5 matching bases. Germline loops: CDR1 ENHRY, CDR2 SYGVKD. The V end lost 6 bases, the J end lost 3 bases, and 11 bases lay between the germline ends. The CDR3 extends over 14 amino acids.

This rearrangement joins TRBV4-3 to TRBJ2-1, with D possibly being TRBD2 (6 bases). Trimming took off 4 bases at V and 4 bases at J, with 14 bases between the two ends. The germline V gene encodes CDR1 LGHNA and CDR2 YSLEER. There are 15 residues in the CDR3. DNA for the CDR3: TGCGCCAGCAGCCGCCTGGCGGGACGATACAATGAGCAGTTCTTC. Amino acid sequence: CASSRLAGRYNEQFF.

This clone occurred once. This chain links TRBV6-6 with TRBJ2-7; D possibly matches TRBD1 or TRBD2 (6 bases each). The germline V gene encodes CDR1 MNHNY and CDR2 SVGAGI (reference sequence). The V gene lost 8 bases and the J gene lost 7 bases, with 18 bases spanning the gap. This CDR3 spans 13 amino acids. The DNA of the CDR3 is TGTGCCAGCGGGGGGCAGAGTGGAAGAGAGCAGTACTTC. This sequence encodes CASGGQSGREQYF.

The gene calls are TRBV19 and TRBJ1-3; weak D call: TRBD1 (6 bases). CDR1 and CDR2 from the germline V gene are LNHDA and SQIVND (reference sequence). The CDR3 extends over 17 amino acids. The V gene lost 4 bases and the J gene lost 4 bases, with 20 bases spanning the gap. The CDR3, as DNA: TGTGCCAGTAGTAACTCCGGGACCGGGGGCGTCGGAAACACCATATATTTT. Protein product: CASSNSGTGGVGNTIYF.

V is TRBV21-1 and J is TRBJ2-1; TRBD2, the table's D call, was not compared with the DNA. TRBV21-1 is a known pseudogene. The CDR3 is made up of 17 amino acids. The CDR3 here is CASSKATSGSFYNEQFF. DNA for the CDR3: TGTGCCAGCAGCAAAGCTACTAGCGGGAGTTTCTACAATGAGCAGTTCTTC.

A single count supports this clone. The rearrangement joins TRBV14 to TRBJ2-1; TRBD2 agrees at 10 bases. Germline CDR1 and CDR2: SGHDN and FVKESK. The junction had 7 bases not matched to a gene; V was cut back by 9 bases and J by 2 bases. CDR3 length: 15 amino acids. The CDR3 DNA sequence: TGTGCCAGTCCTAGCGGGGGAGAAACCTACAATGAGCAGTTCTTC. Protein sequence: CASPSGGETYNEQFF.

The J gene is TRBJ1-1, the V gene TRBV6-5, with 9 nucleotides matching TRBD1. This CDR3 is 15 amino acids long. Trimming took 6 bases from V and 5 from J; bases not matched to a gene: 10. Germline assignment: CDR1 MNHEY and CDR2 SVGAGI. This chain's CDR3 is CASSLPGTGPTEAFF. CDR3 nucleotide sequence: TGTGCCAGCAGCCTTCCCGGGACAGGGCCGACTGAAGCTTTCTTT.

The chain has TRBV11-3 and TRBJ2-4; 7 bases line up with TRBD2. After removal of 1 base from V and 0 bases from J, the junction contained 9 bases not matched to a gene. The CDR3 covers 18 residues. Germline V gene sequence: CDR1 SGHNT, CDR2 YENEEA. The chain's CDR3 is CASSLVRWLAVAKNIQYF. CDR3 in DNA: TGTGCCAGCAGCTTAGTTAGGTGGCTAGCGGTAGCCAAAAACATTCAGTACTTC. Full variable domain (rest looked up from reference TRBV11-3 and TRBJ2-4): EAGVVQSPRYKIIEKKQPVAFWCNPISGHNTLYWYLQNLGQGPELLIRYENEEAVDDSQLPKDRFSAERLKGVDSTLKIQPAELGDSAVYLCASSLVRWLAVAKNIQYFGAGTRLSVL.

This sequence joins TRBV7-8 and TRBJ2-1, with 13 bases lining up with TRBD2. The CDR3 spans 16 residues. Germline lookup yields CDR1 SGHVS and CDR2 FQNEAQ. V shed 5 bases and J 5 bases; nucleotides not matched to a gene: 6. CDR3 in DNA: TGTGCCAGCAGCACCCCACTAGCGGGAGGGAACAATGAGCAGTTCTTC. Translating it yields CASSTPLAGGNNEQFF.

In DNA form, the CDR3 reads TGCAGCGTTGAAGGCGGCATCCAAGAGACCCAGTACTTC. Protein sequence: CSVEGGIQETQYF. The chain joins TRBV29-1 to TRBJ2-5; no definite D call. Trimming left V 1 base short and J 1 base short, with 7 bases between. From germline, CDR1 is SQVTM and CDR2 ANQGSEA. This CDR3 has 13 amino acids.

The rearrangement joins TRBV10-1 to TRBJ2-2; TRBD2 is a possible D gene (6 bases). V was cut by 0 bases and J by 5 bases, with 7 bases left in between. Germline V lookup: CDR1 WNHNN, CDR2 SYGVQD (reference sequence). The CDR3 has 14 residues. CDR3 nucleotide sequence: TGCGCCAGCAGTGAGTCGGCGGGGACCGGGGAGCTGTTTTTT. Residues: CASSESAGTGELFF.

The chain recombines TRBV9 with TRBJ1-1; possible D gene TRBD1, 5 bases. This CDR3 is built from 16 residues. V gave up 0 bases and J gave up 3 bases, with 15 bases separating them. Per germline, CDR1 SGDLS and CDR2 YYNGEE. This CDR3 is CASSVAPGDLDTEAFF. The CDR3 bases are TGTGCCAGCAGCGTAGCTCCGGGGGACCTGGACACTGAAGCTTTCTTT.

This sequence joins TRBV19 and TRBJ2-3; 10 bases are shared with TRBD2. Looked up from germline, CDR1 is LNHDA and CDR2 is SQIVND (reference sequence). Losses at the gene ends were 5 bases for V and 4 bases for J; bases not matched to a gene: 12. CDR3 length equals 17 residues. The CDR3 region is CASSSRWLAGVADTQYF. The DNA of the CDR3 is TGTGCCAGTAGTTCACGCTGGCTAGCGGGGGTGGCAGATACGCAGTATTTT.

The chain combines TRBV6-4 with TRBJ1-1; TRBD1 might be the D (6 bases). V was clipped by 6 bases and J by 4 bases, with 12 bases between them. The CDR3 sequence is 13 residues long. Germline V gene data show CDR1 as MRHNA and CDR2 as SNTAGT. The CDR3 spells CASRNQGSTEAFF. The DNA for the CDR3 is TGTGCCAGCAGGAACCAGGGGAGCACTGAAGCTTTCTTT.

This chain joins TRBV11-2 and TRBJ2-3, with TRBD2 identical over 11 bases. Germline CDR1 reads SGHAT; CDR2 reads FQNNGV. Trimming cost V 5 bases and J 1 base; bases outside gene matches: 8. The CDR3 is made up of 17 amino acids. The CDR3 coding sequence is TGTGCCAGCAGCCGTAGCGGGGGGGCTTCGGGCACAGATACGCAGTATTTT. Translated: CASSRSGGASGTDTQYF.

This rearrangement joins TRBV20-1 to TRBJ1-2; D not certain. CDR1 is DFQATT, CDR2 SNEGSKA, per germline (reference sequence). This CDR3 has 11 residues. Deletions cut 2 bases from V and 8 bases from J, with 9 bases between. The CDR3 DNA reads as TGCAGTGCTAGATGGGCCCTAGGCTACACCTTC. As protein: CSARWALGYTF.

V usage is TRBV10-2 and J usage is TRBJ2-5; TRBD2 matches 11 bases. This CDR3 is 15 amino acids long. V dropped 6 bases and J dropped 7; count of bases not matched to a gene: 10. Germline assignment: CDR1 WSHSY and CDR2 SAAADI. CDR3 DNA: TGCGCCAGCAGCGGTAGCGGGGGGGGGTTCGGGACCCAGTACTTC. It specifies CASSGSGGGFGTQYF.

This clone showed up just once. The CDR3 reads CASSPQVRDIQYF. The CDR3 DNA reads TGTGCCAGCAGCCCCCAGGTTAGGGACATTCAGTACTTC. The V and J genes are TRBV5-8 and TRBJ2-4, with D unresolved. V lost 4 bases and J 8 bases, leaving 13 bases between the germline ends. The CDR3 extends over 13 amino acids. Per the germline V gene, CDR1 is SGHTS and CDR2 is YDEGEE.

V is TRBV10-3 and J is TRBJ2-3, with a tentative D call TRBD2 (5 bases). The length of the CDR3 is 14 residues. Germline V gene sequence: CDR1 ENHRY, CDR2 SYGVKD. V was clipped by 7 bases and J by 2 bases, with 13 bases between them. CDR3 sequence (DNA): TGTGCCATCACACCCGGACTGCCCACAGATACGCAGTATTTT. Its protein is CAITPGLPTDTQYF.

The chain joins TRBV5-4 to TRBJ2-1; D remains ambiguous. CDR3 size: 14 residues. Per germline, CDR1 SGHNT and CDR2 YYREEE (reference sequence). V shed 6 bases and J shed 6 bases, with 16 bases lying between them. The CDR3 region has the DNA TGTGCCAGCACCAGGAGCCCAATCGCCAATGAGCAGTTCTTC. As protein: CASTRSPIANEQFF.

The chain employs TRBV12-5 and TRBJ2-7, with 11 bases identical to TRBD1. V dropped 2 bases and J dropped 2; count of bases not matched to a gene: 8. The CDR3 runs 17 residues. CDR1 and CDR2 (germline): LGHNT, FRNRAP. The CDR3 region has the DNA TGTGCTAGTGGTTTGTCTCCGGGACAGGGGGGCACCTACGAGCAGTACTTC. Translated, it gives CASGLSPGQGGTYEQYF.

The J gene is TRBJ2-5, the V gene TRBV7-6, with D perhaps matching TRBD2 (5 bases). Germline CDR1 SGHVS, CDR2 FNYEAQ. V was trimmed by 5 bases and J by 2 bases, leaving 6 bases between them. CDR3 length: 12 amino acids. The CDR3 bases are TGTGCCAGCAGCAGGGAGCAAGAGACCCAGTACTTC. It is translated as CASSREQETQYF.

The J gene is TRBJ2-7, the V gene TRBV2; D is perhaps TRBD1 or TRBD2 (5 bases each). V lost 7 bases and J lost 5, with 15 bases in between. This CDR3 is 13 amino acids long. Germline lookup yields CDR1 SNHLY and CDR2 FYNNEI. CDR3 in DNA: TGTGCCAGCACGGGACGGATGGGGGACGAGCAGTACTTC. The encoded protein is CASTGRMGDEQYF.

This clone has just one count. This chain uses TRBV15 with TRBJ2-1; tentatively, D is TRBD2 (5 bases). The CDR3 runs 16 residues. V dropped 0 bases and J dropped 7 bases, with 16 bases sitting between them. CDR1 is LNHNV and CDR2 is YYDKDF in the germline V gene (reference sequence). CDR3 protein: CATSRDLSAGLNEQFF. The DNA for the CDR3 is TGTGCCACCAGCAGAGATTTATCCGCAGGACTGAATGAGCAGTTCTTC. The full variable domain, completed using reference TRBV15 and TRBJ2-1, is DAMVIQNPRYQVTQFGKPVTLSCSQTLNHNVMYWYQQKSSQAPKLLFHYYDKDFNNEADTPDNFQSRRPNTSFCFLDIRSPGLGDTAMYLCATSRDLSAGLNEQFFGPGTRLTVL.